The entry below describes one T cell receptor beta chain. TCRdb called the 5' RACE reads again in MiXCR, with one record for every CDR3 protein. The data hold about 320,000 distinct CDR3 sequences, with over 11% observed a single time. The data originate from a study of T-cell memory formation after mild COVID-19. Germline-derived CDR1 and CDR2 are LGHNA and YSLEER. This CDR3 contains 15 residues. V shed 0 bases, J shed 2 bases, and the junction held 3 bases outside the gene matches. The clonotype comes from a man aged 18 to 30 who had mild COVID-19 (a few samples of this study predate the infection). Cell type and time point are not known. The V and J genes are TRBV4-3 and TRBJ2-7, with 8 positions matching TRBD2. Sequencing was done on a sample of PBMCs or a T cell subset sorted from them (not recorded which). The CDR3: CASSQDTAGAYEQYF. CDR3 DNA: TGCGCCAGCAGCCAAGATACAGCGGGGGCCTACGAGCAGTACTTC.